One sample yielded the 12 T cell receptor beta chains listed below, sequenced in a study of shared clonotypes between healthy human individuals (dated by TCRdb to about 2020). Library creation used the immunoSEQ multiplex PCR assay. TCRdb's version of the immuneACCESS table is confined to in-frame rearrangements and falls short of the full clone set. An unresolved V gene accounts for under half of the shortfall where checked; the remainder is of unknown origin. This sample lists over 75,000 clones; 60% to 70% were detected once. Of the sample, about half falls within the top ten clones. The sequenced sample consisted of memory CD8+ T cells sorted from blood. What this sample's cell subset or site label stands for: CD45RO+ cells pooled with CCR7-negative TemRA cells. These receptors were taken from a young man in good health.

This clone was seen ten or more times. The genes are TRBV27 and TRBJ1-4; 7 bases fit TRBD1. The V segment lost 5 bases and the J segment 12 bases; nucleotides outside the gene matches: 15. Germline V lookup: CDR1 MNHEY, CDR2 SMNVEV (reference sequence). This CDR3 is built from 15 residues. The CDR3 bases are TGTGCCAGCAGTCTACTACAGGGGCCGGCGAGAGAACTGTTTTTT. It specifies CASSLLQGPARELFF.

This clone was seen once. The chain has TRBV10-3 and TRBJ1-2; D not certain. Trimming removed 7 bases at V and 0 bases at J, with 9 bases between. The CDR3 totals 13 residues. CDR1 is ENHRY, CDR2 SYGVKD, per germline. This chain's CDR3 is CAITEASNYGYTF. The CDR3 nucleotides read TGTGCCATCACAGAGGCGTCTAACTATGGCTACACCTTC.

This clone was picked up one time. The chain employs TRBV2 and TRBJ2-1, with D maybe TRBD1 (5 bases). The CDR3 is made up of 16 amino acids. Germline CDR1 reads SNHLY; CDR2 reads FYNNEI. Deletions cut 1 base from V and 3 bases from J, with 13 bases between. CDR3 region: CASSEVVDMYYNEQFF. The CDR3, as DNA: TGTGCCAGCAGTGAAGTTGTGGACATGTACTACAATGAGCAGTTCTTC.

This clone was seen many times. The chain couples TRBV4-2 to TRBJ2-7; D uncertain. CDR1 is LGHNA and CDR2 is YNFKEQ in the germline V gene. Trimming took 4 bases from V and 5 from J, leaving 12 bases between them. CDR3 length equals 13 residues. The DNA of the CDR3 is TGTGCCAGCAGCCCCGGGTGGCCGGACGAGCAGTACTTC. It is translated as CASSPGWPDEQYF.

This chain joins TRBV18 and TRBJ1-1; TRBD1 might be the D (6 bases). Per germline, CDR1 KGHSH and CDR2 LQKENI. With 5 bases removed from V and 1 base from J, the gap between germline ends came to 8 bases. The CDR3 is 13 amino acids. CDR3 loop: CASSGQSNTEAFF. In nucleotides, the CDR3 is TGTGCCAGCTCAGGACAGTCGAACACTGAAGCTTTCTTT.

V usage is TRBV29-1 and J usage is TRBJ2-1; 10 bases line up with TRBD2. With 7 bases clipped from V and 9 bases from J, the junction kept 9 bases outside the gene matches. This CDR3 is built from 13 residues. The germline V gene encodes CDR1 SQVTM and CDR2 ANQGSEA. As DNA, the CDR3 is TGCAGCGCTGGACCTAGCGGGAGCTTTGAGCAGTTCTTC. Translated, it gives CSAGPSGSFEQFF.

In its sample, this clone was seen a few times. The same CDR3 also results from other DNA sequences found in this sample. The chain has TRBV11-2 and TRBJ2-7; 11 bases agree with TRBD2. The germline gives CDR1 SGHAT, CDR2 FQNNGV. V shed 6 bases and J 4 bases; nucleotides not matched to a gene: 5. The CDR3 is 14 amino acids. The CDR3 reads CASSLAGGTYEQYF. DNA of the CDR3: TGTGCCAGCAGTCTAGCGGGAGGAACGTACGAGCAGTACTTC.

The CDR3 nucleotides read TGTGCCAGCACCCTCCGAGGGGACAGCGGCGGAGAGACCCAGTACTTC. Translation gives CASTLRGDSGGETQYF. The chain couples TRBV9 to TRBJ2-5, with 7 bases aligning to TRBD1. Trimming removed 6 bases from V and 4 bases from J; junction bases left unmatched: 15. The CDR3 covers 16 residues. Per germline, CDR1 SGDLS and CDR2 YYNGEE.

V is TRBV27 and J is TRBJ2-6, with TRBD1 as a possible D gene (5 bases). Germline values: CDR1 MNHEY, CDR2 SMNVEV (reference sequence). This CDR3 comprises 18 residues. V lost 5 bases and J lost 0, with 17 bases in between. DNA for the CDR3: TGTGCCAGCAGTCTACAGGACCCCTCTCTCTCTGGGGCCAACGTCCTGACTTTC. Amino acids: CASSLQDPSLSGANVLTF. Full variable domain (remainder filled in from reference TRBV27 and TRBJ2-6): EAQVTQNPRYLITVTGKKLTVTCSQNMNHEYMSWYRQDPGLGLRQIYYSMNVEVTDKGDVPEGYKVSRKEKRNFPLILESPSPNQTSLYFCASSLQDPSLSGANVLTFGAGSRLTVL.

This clone has more than one count but fewer than ten. In the same sample, other DNA sequences code for this CDR3. The chain uses TRBV28 and TRBJ1-2; no reliable D call. The V gene lost 5 bases and the J gene lost 2 bases, with 3 bases spanning the gap. The CDR3 runs 11 residues. Looked up from germline, CDR1 is MDHEN and CDR2 is SYDVKM. CDR3 nucleotide sequence: TGTGCCAGCAGTCTCAACTATGGCTACACCTTC. Protein sequence: CASSLNYGYTF.

Comment on this clone: Other DNA sequences of this sample code for an identical CDR3. The V gene is TRBV5-4, the J gene TRBJ2-1; TRBD2 aligns across 15 bases. The germline V gene has CDR1 SGHNT and CDR2 YYREEE (reference sequence). The CDR3 covers 19 residues. Germline trimming cut 0 bases from V and 5 bases from J; bases unmatched to any gene: 9. CDR3 in DNA: TGTGCCAGCAGCTTGGGAGGACTAGCGGGAGGGCCCCCAAACAATGAGCAGTTCTTC. Translated, it gives CASSLGGLAGGPPNNEQFF.

This sequence joins TRBV19 and TRBJ2-2, with unresolved D. Trimming stripped 5 bases from V and 8 bases from J, with 18 bases between. From germline, CDR1 is LNHDA and CDR2 SQIVND (reference sequence). The CDR3 is made up of 15 amino acids. CDR3 nucleotide sequence: TGTGCCAGTAGTGGTTACCGGATTTGGCCGGGGGAGCTGTTTTTT. Translating gives CASSGYRIWPGELFF.